What follows describes a single T cell receptor (beta chain). This sample is drawn from a study of blood T cell repertoires in COVID-19. Overall study context: Material from acute and convalescent COVID-19 was sourced from the United States, Italy and Spain. In each case, the material was cDNA or gDNA derived from T cells, B-cell-depleted T cells, or PBMCs.

In the source study's methods: How many nucleated cells were present was estimated from reference gene primer amplification. Only in-frame clones appear in the TCRdb table, and some are missing; sequencing was by immunoSEQ multiplex PCR. Clonal size and the V and J genes are those of that table, whereas D and trimming came from the DNA. This sample has about 50,000 clones; roughly 84% occur once, and the top ten carry 6.5%. The CDR3 consists of 14 residues. The germline CDR1 and CDR2 sequences are SGHDT and YYEEEE. V lost 4 bases, J lost 5 bases, and 6 bases stayed unmatched. This chain links TRBV5-6 with TRBJ2-1; 7 positions agree with TRBD1. The sequencing input was peripheral blood. This TCR was sampled from a man aged 45-60 years with active COVID-19. The DNA of the CDR3 is TGTGCCAGCAGCCGAGACAGGGTTGACAATGAGCAGTTCTTC. Protein sequence: CASSRDRVDNEQFF.